This T cell receptor beta chain was obtained from a study of regulatory and conventional T cells in breast cancer (dated by TCRdb to between 2015 and 2016). CDR1 and CDR2 are read off the germline V gene (reference sequence) as DFQATT and SNEGSKA. The CDR3, from cysteine to phenylalanine, totals 15 residues. Just CDR3 DNA is preserved here, 45 bases in frame from base 1. V sheds 5 bases and J sheds 0 bases, leaving 14 bases between their ends. Libraries were constructed by PCR. The sequencer was a 454 GS FLX Titanium. TCRdb took the public reads, trimmed them with fastp at Q25, ran MiXCR for clone calling and kept in-frame beta chains. Rows merge per CDR3 protein into single entries with the most common DNA and genes. For this sample there are some 1,200 distinct CDR3 sequences; roughly two fifths appear just once. The ten largest clones take up around 19% of the sample. In the case of this clonotype: Its antigen is not yet known. No quality values exist for individual bases; no much larger clone is one base distant.

The clonotype originates from a female donor with breast cancer. The sequenced material came from regulatory T cells from blood. The chain links TRBV20-1 with TRBJ1-5; no D gene can be assigned with confidence. The nucleotide sequence is TGCAGTGCTTGCCGGGATTCATATAGCAATCAGCCCCAGCATTTT. It specifies CSACRDSYSNQPQHF.